This TCR beta chain was observed in a study of T cell repertoires in cytomegalovirus infection (dated by TCRdb to the late 2010s). Some background on the complete study: Recently identified HLA-C-restricted CMV epitopes, whose presentation resists viral immunomodulation, were targeted by peptide stimulations together with well-studied HLA-B-restricted epitopes. Donor HLA type was relevant to the analysis, as public TCR beta signatures indicated carriage of CMV infection together with the matching HLA type. What the work shows at the level of the full study, not this receptor alone: Cumulative frequency of public TCR beta family members discriminated carriers of CMV infection plus the relevant HLA type in this cohort and an independent 352-donor cohort. In the ex vivo response, HLA-C-restricted CMV-specific TCR beta clonotypes were dominant, and in two of eight donors the single most frequent clonotype came from this HLA-C-restricted group.

Regarding this clonotype: The clone's antigen remains unknown. No clone much larger than this one lies a single base away; base qualities are absent.

From its cysteine to its phenylalanine, the CDR3 spans 17 amino acids. The entry retains the CDR3 DNA only, 51 bases that are in frame from base 1. The germline V gene yields MDHEN for CDR1 and SYDVKM for CDR2. Compared with germline, V lacks 6 bases and J lacks 4 bases; bases without a gene match: 13. The run used an Illumina HiSeq 1500. TCRdb cleaned the public reads at Q25 with fastp, built clones with MiXCR and kept in-frame beta chains. Entries that share a CDR3 protein sequence are merged under the most common genes and DNA. The sample yields about 740,000 distinct CDR3 sequences; roughly 30% were counted once. The top ten clones comprise 15% to 20% of the sample. Read against the paper, the sample's treatment or condition label means: in vitro stimulation with specific CMV peptide epitopes to enrich CMV-specific T cells.

The material was cultured PBMCs, obtained from culture after CMV antigen stimulation. The rearranged segments are TRBV28 and TRBJ2-1, and 9 junctional nucleotides match TRBD1. The source is a human donor in good health (CMV status not recorded). Some clones in this sample may be carry-over from other donors' samples. CDR3 sequence: CASRQYLPGQGYNEQFF. The base sequence is TGTGCCAGCAGACAGTACCTCCCGGGACAGGGTTACAATGAGCAGTTCTTC.